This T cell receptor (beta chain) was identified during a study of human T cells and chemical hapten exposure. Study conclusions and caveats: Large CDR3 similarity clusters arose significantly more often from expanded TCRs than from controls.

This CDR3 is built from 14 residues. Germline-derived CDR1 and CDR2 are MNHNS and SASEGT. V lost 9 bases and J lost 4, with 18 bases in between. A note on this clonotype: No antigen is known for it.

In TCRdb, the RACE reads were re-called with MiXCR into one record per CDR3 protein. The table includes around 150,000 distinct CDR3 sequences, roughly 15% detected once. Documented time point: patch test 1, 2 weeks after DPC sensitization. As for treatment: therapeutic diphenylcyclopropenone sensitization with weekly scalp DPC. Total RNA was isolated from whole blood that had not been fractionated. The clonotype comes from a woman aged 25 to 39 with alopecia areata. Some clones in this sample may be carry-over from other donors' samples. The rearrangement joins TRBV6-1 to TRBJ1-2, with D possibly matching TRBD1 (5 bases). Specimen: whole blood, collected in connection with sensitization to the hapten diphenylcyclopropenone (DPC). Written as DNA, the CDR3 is TGTGCCAGTAAGGGGACCGGCAGGACCTATGGCTACACCTTC. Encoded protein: CASKGTGRTYGYTF.